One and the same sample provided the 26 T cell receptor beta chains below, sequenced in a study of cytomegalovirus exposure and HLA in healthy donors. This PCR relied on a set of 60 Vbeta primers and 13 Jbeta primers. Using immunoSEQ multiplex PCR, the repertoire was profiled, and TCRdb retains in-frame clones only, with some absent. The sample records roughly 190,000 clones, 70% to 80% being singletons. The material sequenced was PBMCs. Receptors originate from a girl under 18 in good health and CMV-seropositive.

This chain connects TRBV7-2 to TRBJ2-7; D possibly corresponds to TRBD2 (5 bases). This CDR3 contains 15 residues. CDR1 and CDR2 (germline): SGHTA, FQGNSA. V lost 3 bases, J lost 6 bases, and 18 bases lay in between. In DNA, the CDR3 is TGTGCCAGCAGCTTGGAAGGACTCACCGCGGTCGAGCAGTACTTC. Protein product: CASSLEGLTAVEQYF.

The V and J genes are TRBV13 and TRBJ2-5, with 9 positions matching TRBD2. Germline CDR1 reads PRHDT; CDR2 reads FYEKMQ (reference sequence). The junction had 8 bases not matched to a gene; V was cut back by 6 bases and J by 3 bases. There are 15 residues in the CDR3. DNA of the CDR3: TGTGCCAGCAGTCTGACAGCGGGGGGAAAAGAGACCCAGTACTTC. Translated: CASSLTAGGKETQYF.

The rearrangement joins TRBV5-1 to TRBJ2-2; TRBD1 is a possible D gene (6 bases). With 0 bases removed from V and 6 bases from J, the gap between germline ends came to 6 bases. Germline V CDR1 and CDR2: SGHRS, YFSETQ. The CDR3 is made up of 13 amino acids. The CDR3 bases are TGCGCCAGCAGCTTGGGGGGGCCCGGGGAGCTGTTTTTT. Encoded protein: CASSLGGPGELFF.

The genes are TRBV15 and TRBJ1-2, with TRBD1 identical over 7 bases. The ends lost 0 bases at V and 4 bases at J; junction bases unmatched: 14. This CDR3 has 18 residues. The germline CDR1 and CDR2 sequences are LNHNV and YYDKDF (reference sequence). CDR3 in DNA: TGTGCCACCAGCAGAGATCCCGCTAAGTCGTGGGACAGCTATGGCTACACCTTC. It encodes CATSRDPAKSWDSYGYTF.

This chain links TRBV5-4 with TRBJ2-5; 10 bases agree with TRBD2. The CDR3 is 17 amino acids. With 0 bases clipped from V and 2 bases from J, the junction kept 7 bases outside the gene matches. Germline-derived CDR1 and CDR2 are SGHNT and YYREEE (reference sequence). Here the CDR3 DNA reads TGTGCCAGCAGCTTGGGTTTACTAGCGGGAATACAAGAGACCCAGTACTTC. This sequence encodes CASSLGLLAGIQETQYF.

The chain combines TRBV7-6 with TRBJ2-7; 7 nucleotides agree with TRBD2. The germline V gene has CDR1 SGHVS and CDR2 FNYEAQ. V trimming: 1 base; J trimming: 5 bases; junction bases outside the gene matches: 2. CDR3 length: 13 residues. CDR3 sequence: CASSLVAGDEQYF. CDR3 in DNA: TGTGCCAGCAGCTTAGTTGCGGGGGACGAGCAGTACTTC. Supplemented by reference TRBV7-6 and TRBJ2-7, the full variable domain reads GAGVSQSPRYKVTKRGQDVALRCDPISGHVSLYWYRQALGQGPEFLTYFNYEAQQDKSGLPNDRFSAERPEGSISTLTIQRTEQRDSAMYRCASSLVAGDEQYFGPGTRLTVT.

The CDR3 is CASSYALAGLETQYF. Here the CDR3 DNA reads TGTGCCAGCAGTTACGCACTAGCGGGGCTGGAGACCCAGTACTTC. The chain uses TRBV6-5 and TRBJ2-5, with 10 bases matching TRBD2. The V gene end was trimmed by 2 bases and the J gene end by 5 bases; junction bases not matched to a gene: 5. CDR3 length: 15 residues. The V gene's germline CDR1 is MNHEY and CDR2 SVGAGI.

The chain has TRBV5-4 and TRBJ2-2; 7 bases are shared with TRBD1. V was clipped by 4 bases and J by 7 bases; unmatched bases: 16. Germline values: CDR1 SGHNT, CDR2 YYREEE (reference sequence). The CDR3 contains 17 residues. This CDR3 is CASSSTATGMVGGELFF. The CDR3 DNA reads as TGTGCCAGCAGCAGCACGGCGACAGGGATGGTCGGCGGGGAGCTGTTTTTT. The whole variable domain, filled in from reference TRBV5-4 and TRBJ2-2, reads ETGVTQSPTHLIKTRGQQVTLRCSSQSGHNTVSWYQQALGQGPQFIFQYYREEENGRGNFPPRFSGLQFPNYSSELNVNALELDDSALYLCASSSTATGMVGGELFFGEGSRLTVL.

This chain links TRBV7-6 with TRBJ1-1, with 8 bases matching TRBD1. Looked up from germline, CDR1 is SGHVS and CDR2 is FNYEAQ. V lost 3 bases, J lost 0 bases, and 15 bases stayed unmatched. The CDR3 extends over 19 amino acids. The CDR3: CASSLPIGQGKGMNTEAFF. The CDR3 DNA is TGTGCCAGCAGCTTGCCCATCGGACAGGGTAAGGGGATGAACACTGAAGCTTTCTTT.

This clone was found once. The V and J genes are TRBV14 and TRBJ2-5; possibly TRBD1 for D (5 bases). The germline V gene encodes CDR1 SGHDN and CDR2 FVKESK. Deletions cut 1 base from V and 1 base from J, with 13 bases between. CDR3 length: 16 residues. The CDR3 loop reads CASSQVQGLGQETQYF. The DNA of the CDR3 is TGTGCCAGCAGCCAAGTCCAGGGTCTCGGCCAAGAGACCCAGTACTTC.

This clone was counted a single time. CDR3 coding DNA: TGTGCCAGCAGCCCGGTAGGACAGGGGAAAGGAAAACTGTTTTTT. It encodes CASSPVGQGKGKLFF. J is TRBJ1-4 and V is TRBV5-6; 9 nucleotides align to TRBD1. CDR3 length: 15 residues. V lost 4 bases, J lost 10 bases, and 11 bases stayed unmatched. Germline-derived CDR1 and CDR2 are SGHDT and YYEEEE.

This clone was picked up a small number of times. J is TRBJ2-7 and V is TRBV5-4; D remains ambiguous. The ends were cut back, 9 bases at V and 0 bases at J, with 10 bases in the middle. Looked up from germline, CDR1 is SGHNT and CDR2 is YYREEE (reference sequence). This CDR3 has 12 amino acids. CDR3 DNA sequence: TGTGCCACTCGGCAGGACTCCTACGAGCAGTACTTC. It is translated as CATRQDSYEQYF.

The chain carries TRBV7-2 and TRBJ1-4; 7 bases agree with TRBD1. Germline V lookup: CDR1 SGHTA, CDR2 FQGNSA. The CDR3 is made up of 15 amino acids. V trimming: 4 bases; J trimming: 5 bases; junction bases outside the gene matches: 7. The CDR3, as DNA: TGTGCCAGCAGCTCGCAGACAGGGCAGAATGAAAAACTGTTTTTT. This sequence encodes CASSSQTGQNEKLFF. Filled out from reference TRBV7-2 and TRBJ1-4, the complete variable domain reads GAGVSQSPSNKVTEKGKDVELRCDPISGHTALYWYRQSLGQGLEFLIYFQGNSAPDKSGLPSDRFSAERTGGSVSTLTIQRTQQEDSAVYLCASSSQTGQNEKLFFGSGTQLSVL.

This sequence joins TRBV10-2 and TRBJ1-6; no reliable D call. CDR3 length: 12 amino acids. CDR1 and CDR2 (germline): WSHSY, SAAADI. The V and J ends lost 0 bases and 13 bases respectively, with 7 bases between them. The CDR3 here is CASSESMTPLHF. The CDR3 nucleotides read TGCGCCAGCAGTGAGTCTATGACTCCCCTCCACTTT.

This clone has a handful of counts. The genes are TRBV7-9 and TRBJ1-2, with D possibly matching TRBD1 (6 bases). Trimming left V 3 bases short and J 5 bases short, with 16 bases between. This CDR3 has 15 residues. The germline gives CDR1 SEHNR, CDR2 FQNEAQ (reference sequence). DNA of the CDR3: TGTGCCAGCAGCTTCAACAGGGACCAAGGGTATGGCTACACCTTC. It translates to CASSFNRDQGYGYTF.

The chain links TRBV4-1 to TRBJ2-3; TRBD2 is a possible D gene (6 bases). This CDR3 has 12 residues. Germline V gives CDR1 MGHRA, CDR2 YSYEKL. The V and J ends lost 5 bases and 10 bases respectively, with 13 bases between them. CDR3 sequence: CASSFPGGSQYF. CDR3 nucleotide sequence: TGCGCCAGCAGCTTTCCCGGGGGTTCGCAGTATTTT.

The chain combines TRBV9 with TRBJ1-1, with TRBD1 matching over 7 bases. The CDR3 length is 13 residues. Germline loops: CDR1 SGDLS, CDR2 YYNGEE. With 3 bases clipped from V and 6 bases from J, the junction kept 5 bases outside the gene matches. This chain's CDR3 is CASSDRQGSEAFF. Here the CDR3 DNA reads TGTGCCAGCAGCGATCGACAGGGCTCTGAAGCTTTCTTT.

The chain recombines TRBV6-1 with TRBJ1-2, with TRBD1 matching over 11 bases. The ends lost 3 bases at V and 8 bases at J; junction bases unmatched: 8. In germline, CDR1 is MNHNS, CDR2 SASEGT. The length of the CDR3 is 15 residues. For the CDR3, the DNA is TGTGCCAGCAGTGACCCCGGGACAGGGGGTTACGGCTACACCTTC. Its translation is CASSDPGTGGYGYTF.

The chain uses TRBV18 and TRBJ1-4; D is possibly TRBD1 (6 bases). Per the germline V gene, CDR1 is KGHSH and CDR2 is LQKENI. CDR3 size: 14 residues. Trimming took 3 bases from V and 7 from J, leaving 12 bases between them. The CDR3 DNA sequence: TGTGCCAGCTCACCTTACAGGGAAGGTGAAAAACTGTTTTTT. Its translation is CASSPYREGEKLFF.

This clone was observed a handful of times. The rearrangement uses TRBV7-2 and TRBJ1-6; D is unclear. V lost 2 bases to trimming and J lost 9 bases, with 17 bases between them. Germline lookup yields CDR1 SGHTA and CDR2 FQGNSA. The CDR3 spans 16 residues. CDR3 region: CASSLIPTLAGSPLHF. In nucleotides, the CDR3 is TGTGCCAGCAGCTTAATCCCGACACTAGCAGGTTCACCCCTCCACTTT.

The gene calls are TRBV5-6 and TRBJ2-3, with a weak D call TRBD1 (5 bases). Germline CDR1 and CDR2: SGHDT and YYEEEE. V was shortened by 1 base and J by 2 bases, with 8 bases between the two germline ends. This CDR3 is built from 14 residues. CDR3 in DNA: TGTGCCAGCAGCTTGCGCAGGGTCACAGATACGCAGTATTTT. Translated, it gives CASSLRRVTDTQYF.

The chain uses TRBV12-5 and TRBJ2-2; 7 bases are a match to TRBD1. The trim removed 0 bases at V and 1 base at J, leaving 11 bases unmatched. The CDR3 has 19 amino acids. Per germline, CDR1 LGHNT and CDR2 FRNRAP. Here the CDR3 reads CASGLVLKTGSVNTGELFF. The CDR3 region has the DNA TGTGCTAGTGGTTTGGTTTTAAAGACAGGGTCCGTGAACACCGGGGAGCTGTTTTTT.

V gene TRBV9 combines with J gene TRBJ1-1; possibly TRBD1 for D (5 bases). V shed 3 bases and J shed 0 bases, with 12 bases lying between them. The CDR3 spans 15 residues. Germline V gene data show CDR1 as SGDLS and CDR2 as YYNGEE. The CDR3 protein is CASSEGQGMNTEAFF. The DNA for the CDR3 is TGTGCCAGCAGCGAGGGGCAGGGTATGAACACTGAAGCTTTCTTT.

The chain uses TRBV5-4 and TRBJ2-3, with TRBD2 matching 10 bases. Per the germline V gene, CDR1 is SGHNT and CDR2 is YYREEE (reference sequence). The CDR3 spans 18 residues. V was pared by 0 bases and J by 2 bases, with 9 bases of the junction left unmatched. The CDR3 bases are TGTGCCAGCAGCTTGGCCGTCGCGACTAGCGGGTACACAGATACGCAGTATTTT. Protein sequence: CASSLAVATSGYTDTQYF. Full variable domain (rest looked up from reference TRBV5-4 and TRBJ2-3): ETGVTQSPTHLIKTRGQQVTLRCSSQSGHNTVSWYQQALGQGPQFIFQYYREEENGRGNFPPRFSGLQFPNYSSELNVNALELDDSALYLCASSLAVATSGYTDTQYFGPGTRLTVL.

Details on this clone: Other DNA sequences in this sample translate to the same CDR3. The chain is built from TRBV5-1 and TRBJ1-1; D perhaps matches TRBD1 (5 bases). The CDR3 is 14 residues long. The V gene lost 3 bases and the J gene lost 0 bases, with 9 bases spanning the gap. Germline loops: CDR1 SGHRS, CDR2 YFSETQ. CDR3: CASSYRFMNTEAFF. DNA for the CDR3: TGCGCCAGCAGCTACAGGTTCATGAACACTGAAGCTTTCTTT.

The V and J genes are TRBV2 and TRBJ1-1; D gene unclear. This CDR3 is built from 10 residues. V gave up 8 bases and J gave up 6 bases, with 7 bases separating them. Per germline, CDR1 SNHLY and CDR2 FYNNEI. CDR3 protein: CASRRAEAFF. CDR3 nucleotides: TGTGCCAGCCGGAGGGCTGAAGCTTTCTTT.